Listed below are T cell receptor beta chains from one sample, sequenced in a study of cytomegalovirus exposure and HLA in healthy donors. Clones were sequenced by immunoSEQ multiplex PCR, and TCRdb holds only the in-frame ones, with some missing. This sample has about 150,000 clones, with 66% found just once. The sequencing input was PBMCs. The receptors originated from a human donor in good health. Both conserved end residues are part of each CDR3. The order of the fields is J gene, V gene, clone size, D gene, CDR3 protein, CDR3 DNA. The D gene is left open where the match is weak. A row's size may be missing; if present it is once, few, many or a size class.

j_gene: TRBJ2-1; v_gene: TRBV6-5; abundance: NA; d_gene: TRBD2; CDR3aa: CASTTGGRPDNEQFF; CDR3nt: TGTGCCAGCACCACGGGCGGGAGACCCGACAATGAGCAGTTCTTC
j_gene: TRBJ2-5; v_gene: TRBV6-5; abundance: NA; d_gene: NA; CDR3aa: CASNREGETQYF; CDR3nt: TGTGCCAGCAACAGGGAAGGGGAGACCCAGTACTTC
j_gene: TRBJ1-5; v_gene: TRBV6-1; abundance: NA; d_gene: TRBD1; CDR3aa: CASRRGGEAGGPQHF; CDR3nt: TGTGCCAGCAGACGTGGCGGGGAGGCAGGGGGGCCCCAGCATTTT
j_gene: TRBJ2-5; v_gene: TRBV28; abundance: NA; d_gene: TRBD2; CDR3aa: CASTGAGLAGRARETQYF; CDR3nt: TGTGCCAGCACCGGCGCTGGACTAGCGGGACGCGCCCGGGAGACCCAGTACTTC
j_gene: TRBJ2-5; v_gene: TRBV5-1; abundance: NA; d_gene: NA; CDR3aa: CASSEQGRGETQYF; CDR3nt: TGCGCCAGCAGCGAACAGGGTAGGGGAGAGACCCAGTACTTC
j_gene: TRBJ1-1; v_gene: TRBV28; abundance: NA; d_gene: NA; CDR3aa: CASSLSAGTEAFF; CDR3nt: TGTGCCAGCAGTCTCTCCGCGGGGACTGAAGCTTTCTTT
j_gene: TRBJ2-3; v_gene: TRBV6-1; abundance: once; d_gene: NA; CDR3aa: CASSSPQSSTDTQYF; CDR3nt: TGTGCCAGCAGTTCACCACAGTCTAGCACAGATACGCAGTATTTT
j_gene: TRBJ2-3; v_gene: TRBV5-1; abundance: NA; d_gene: NA; CDR3aa: CASSLGRGGEDTQYF; CDR3nt: TGCGCCAGCAGCTTGGGGAGAGGAGGGGAAGATACGCAGTATTTT
j_gene: TRBJ2-7; v_gene: TRBV5-5; abundance: NA; d_gene: TRBD1; CDR3aa: CASENTGTGNEQYF; CDR3nt: TGTGCCAGCGAAAATACCGGGACAGGGAACGAGCAGTACTTC
j_gene: TRBJ2-1; v_gene: TRBV7-9; abundance: NA; d_gene: TRBD1; CDR3aa: CASSLQGTGEGGEQFF; CDR3nt: TGTGCCAGCAGCTTGCAGGGGACAGGGGAAGGGGGTGAGCAGTTCTTC
j_gene: TRBJ1-3; v_gene: TRBV28; abundance: NA; d_gene: NA; CDR3aa: CASSLRHSGNTIYF; CDR3nt: TGTGCCAGCAGTTTACGACACTCTGGAAACACCATATATTTT
j_gene: TRBJ2-7; v_gene: TRBV7-9; abundance: NA; d_gene: NA; CDR3aa: CASSSLRGSYEQYF; CDR3nt: TGTGCCAGCAGCTCCCTCCGGGGCTCCTACGAGCAGTACTTC
j_gene: TRBJ2-3; v_gene: TRBV10-1; abundance: NA; d_gene: TRBD2; CDR3aa: CASSEPGAGTQYF; CDR3nt: TGCGCCAGCAGTGAGCCGGGAGCGGGGACGCAGTATTTT
j_gene: TRBJ2-5; v_gene: TRBV19; abundance: NA; d_gene: TRBD2; CDR3aa: CASSGTSGRETQYF; CDR3nt: TGTGCCAGTTCCGGGACTAGCGGGAGGGAGACCCAGTACTTC
j_gene: TRBJ1-5; v_gene: TRBV21-1; abundance: NA; d_gene: NA; CDR3aa: CASSIPRWESNKPQHF; CDR3nt: TGTGCCAGCAGCATTCCCCGGTGGGAGAGCAATAAGCCCCAGCATTTT
j_gene: TRBJ2-1; v_gene: TRBV7-3; abundance: once; d_gene: NA; CDR3aa: CASSLQGGYNEQFF; CDR3nt: TGTGCCAGCAGCTTACAAGGGGGCTACAATGAGCAGTTCTTC
j_gene: TRBJ1-2; v_gene: TRBV2; abundance: NA; d_gene: NA; CDR3aa: CASRPGQTIIYGYTF; CDR3nt: TGTGCCAGCCGCCCCGGACAGACAATAATCTATGGCTACACCTTC
j_gene: TRBJ2-7; v_gene: TRBV19; abundance: NA; d_gene: TRBD1; CDR3aa: CASSIAWTGSSYEQYF; CDR3nt: TGTGCCAGTAGTATAGCGTGGACAGGGTCTTCCTACGAGCAGTACTTC
j_gene: TRBJ2-3; v_gene: TRBV9; abundance: NA; d_gene: NA; CDR3aa: CASSHTQGVAVTDTQYF; CDR3nt: TGTGCCAGCAGCCACACTCAGGGGGTAGCGGTCACAGATACGCAGTATTTT
j_gene: TRBJ2-1; v_gene: TRBV5-4; abundance: NA; d_gene: TRBD1; CDR3aa: CASIEREPGQGKNEQFF; CDR3nt: TGTGCCAGCATCGAGCGAGAACCGGGACAGGGGAAGAATGAGCAGTTCTTC
j_gene: TRBJ2-7; v_gene: TRBV27; abundance: NA; d_gene: NA; CDR3aa: CASSPYGGPYEQYF; CDR3nt: TGTGCCAGCAGTCCTTACGGGGGTCCATACGAGCAGTACTTC
j_gene: TRBJ2-1; v_gene: TRBV6-5; abundance: NA; d_gene: TRBD1; CDR3aa: CASSRQGVRFF; CDR3nt: TGTGCCAGCAGTAGACAGGGGGTCCGGTTCTTC
j_gene: TRBJ2-5; v_gene: TRBV28; abundance: NA; d_gene: TRBD1; CDR3aa: CASSLNPGQGQETQYF; CDR3nt: TGTGCCAGCAGTTTGAACCCGGGACAGGGTCAAGAGACCCAGTACTTC
j_gene: TRBJ2-2; v_gene: TRBV5-1; abundance: once; d_gene: TRBD2; CDR3aa: CASSLTGGPGTGELFF; CDR3nt: TGCGCCAGCAGTTTAACGGGAGGGCCGGGCACCGGGGAGCTGTTTTTT
j_gene: TRBJ2-3; v_gene: TRBV4-1; abundance: NA; d_gene: TRBD2; CDR3aa: CASSQEGGRGTDTQYF; CDR3nt: TGCGCCAGCAGCCAAGAGGGCGGGAGGGGAACAGATACGCAGTATTTT
j_gene: TRBJ1-1; v_gene: TRBV9; abundance: NA; d_gene: NA; CDR3aa: CASSSLREGYTEAFF; CDR3nt: TGTGCCAGCAGCTCCCTCAGGGAAGGTTACACTGAAGCTTTCTTT
j_gene: TRBJ2-7; v_gene: TRBV19; abundance: NA; d_gene: NA; CDR3aa: CASSTVGPAGEQYF; CDR3nt: TGTGCCAGTAGTACGGTGGGACCGGCGGGGGAGCAGTACTTC
j_gene: TRBJ2-7; v_gene: TRBV5-6; abundance: once; d_gene: TRBD2; CDR3aa: CASSSGLAGPPYF; CDR3nt: TGTGCCAGCAGCTCGGGACTAGCGGGACCCCCGTACTTC
j_gene: TRBJ2-5; v_gene: TRBV6-5; abundance: NA; d_gene: NA; CDR3aa: CASSPASLEETQYF; CDR3nt: TGTGCCAGCAGTCCGGCTTCACTAGAAGAGACCCAGTACTTC
j_gene: TRBJ2-1; v_gene: TRBV27; abundance: NA; d_gene: TRBD2; CDR3aa: CASSLAGTPYNEQFF; CDR3nt: TGTGCCAGCAGCCTAGCGGGGACACCCTACAATGAGCAGTTCTTC
j_gene: TRBJ1-1; v_gene: TRBV28; abundance: NA; d_gene: NA; CDR3aa: CASSVFSGPLRDTEAFF; CDR3nt: TGTGCCAGCAGTGTCTTTTCGGGCCCCCTGAGGGACACTGAAGCTTTCTTT
j_gene: TRBJ1-5; v_gene: TRBV28; abundance: NA; d_gene: NA; CDR3aa: CASTMGGSGQPQHF; CDR3nt: TGTGCCAGCACGATGGGAGGGTCGGGTCAGCCCCAGCATTTT
j_gene: TRBJ2-7; v_gene: TRBV5-1; abundance: NA; d_gene: NA; CDR3aa: CASTKSGGSSYEQYF; CDR3nt: TGCGCCAGCACCAAATCAGGTGGGAGCTCCTACGAGCAGTACTTC
j_gene: TRBJ1-3; v_gene: TRBV5-1; abundance: NA; d_gene: TRBD1; CDR3aa: CASSLDRGRNTIYF; CDR3nt: TGCGCCAGCAGCCTGGACAGGGGAAGAAACACCATATATTTT
j_gene: TRBJ2-1; v_gene: TRBV10-1; abundance: NA; d_gene: NA; CDR3aa: CASSEQGWNEQFF; CDR3nt: TGCGCCAGCAGTGAACAGGGTTGGAATGAGCAGTTCTTC
j_gene: TRBJ2-4; v_gene: TRBV15; abundance: NA; d_gene: TRBD2; CDR3aa: CATSKKLPGGKNIQYF; CDR3nt: TGTGCCACCAGCAAAAAACTACCGGGAGGCAAAAACATTCAGTACTTC
j_gene: TRBJ1-1; v_gene: TRBV9; abundance: NA; d_gene: NA; CDR3aa: CASSAQGPRSTEAFF; CDR3nt: TGTGCCAGCAGCGCACAGGGACCGCGAAGCACTGAAGCTTTCTTT
j_gene: TRBJ1-2; v_gene: TRBV12-2; abundance: NA; d_gene: NA; CDR3aa: CASRLEGQGAILYGYTF; CDR3nt: TGTGCAAGTCGCTTAGAGGGACAGGGGGCAATCCTCTATGGCTACACCTTC
j_gene: TRBJ2-1; v_gene: TRBV4-3; abundance: NA; d_gene: TRBD1; CDR3aa: CASSQDDLGTVYNEQFF; CDR3nt: TGCGCCAGCAGCCAAGATGACCTCGGGACAGTTTACAATGAGCAGTTCTTC
j_gene: TRBJ2-2; v_gene: TRBV6-6; abundance: NA; d_gene: TRBD2; CDR3aa: CASSPTSGRSTGELFF; CDR3nt: TGTGCCAGCAGTCCTACTAGCGGGAGGAGCACCGGGGAGCTGTTTTTT
j_gene: TRBJ2-3; v_gene: TRBV4-3; abundance: NA; d_gene: TRBD2; CDR3aa: CASSPSGGGRADTQYF; CDR3nt: TGCGCCAGCAGCCCAAGTGGAGGCGGGAGGGCAGATACGCAGTATTTT
j_gene: TRBJ2-3; v_gene: TRBV5-1; abundance: NA; d_gene: NA; CDR3aa: CASSHSSTDTQYF; CDR3nt: TGCGCCAGCAGCCATAGTAGCACAGATACGCAGTATTTT
j_gene: TRBJ1-5; v_gene: TRBV27; abundance: NA; d_gene: TRBD1; CDR3aa: CASSHDPNRGQGQPQHF; CDR3nt: TGTGCCAGCAGCCACGACCCTAACAGGGGGCAGGGACAGCCCCAGCATTTT
j_gene: TRBJ1-5; v_gene: TRBV11-2; abundance: NA; d_gene: NA; CDR3aa: CASSQQGGNQPQHF; CDR3nt: TGTGCCAGCAGCCAACAGGGAGGCAATCAGCCCCAGCATTTT
j_gene: TRBJ2-7; v_gene: TRBV5-1; abundance: few; d_gene: NA; CDR3aa: CASSLEAGPGEQYF; CDR3nt: TGCGCCAGCAGCTTGGAGGCGGGACCCGGAGAGCAGTACTTC
j_gene: TRBJ1-1; v_gene: TRBV27; abundance: NA; d_gene: NA; CDR3aa: CASSSRENTEAFF; CDR3nt: TGTGCCAGCAGTTCTCGGGAGAACACTGAAGCTTTCTTT
j_gene: TRBJ2-1; v_gene: TRBV18; abundance: NA; d_gene: NA; CDR3aa: CASSPLNAGRGAQFF; CDR3nt: TGTGCCAGCTCACCACTTAACGCGGGAAGAGGGGCGCAGTTCTTC
j_gene: TRBJ2-1; v_gene: TRBV11-1; abundance: once; d_gene: NA; CDR3aa: CASSLATPTGYNEQFF; CDR3nt: TGTGCCAGCAGCTTAGCCACGCCTACAGGGTACAATGAGCAGTTCTTC
j_gene: TRBJ2-1; v_gene: TRBV19; abundance: NA; d_gene: NA; CDR3aa: CASSIEAGPNEQFF; CDR3nt: TGTGCCAGTAGTATTGAGGCCGGCCCGAATGAGCAGTTCTTC
j_gene: TRBJ2-7; v_gene: TRBV10-3; abundance: NA; d_gene: NA; CDR3aa: CAIRQVSEQYF; CDR3nt: TGTGCCATCAGACAGGTCAGCGAGCAGTACTTC
j_gene: TRBJ2-1; v_gene: TRBV18; abundance: NA; d_gene: TRBD1; CDR3aa: CASSPPKGQGYNEQFF; CDR3nt: TGTGCCAGCTCACCACCGAAGGGACAGGGGTACAATGAGCAGTTCTTC
j_gene: TRBJ2-7; v_gene: TRBV4-1; abundance: NA; d_gene: TRBD2; CDR3aa: CASRPQGTSGTAEQYF; CDR3nt: TGCGCCAGCAGGCCCCAGGGAACTAGCGGGACAGCCGAGCAGTACTTC
j_gene: TRBJ2-2; v_gene: TRBV27; abundance: NA; d_gene: NA; CDR3aa: CASSSTVNTGELFF; CDR3nt: TGTGCCAGCAGCTCAACAGTGAACACCGGGGAGCTGTTTTTT
j_gene: TRBJ2-7; v_gene: TRBV9; abundance: NA; d_gene: NA; CDR3aa: CASSAQEGVFYEQYF; CDR3nt: TGTGCCAGCAGCGCCCAGGAGGGCGTATTCTACGAGCAGTACTTC
j_gene: TRBJ2-7; v_gene: TRBV7-3; abundance: few; d_gene: NA; CDR3aa: CASSGRDSYEQYF; CDR3nt: TGTGCCAGCAGCGGTCGGGACTCCTACGAGCAGTACTTC